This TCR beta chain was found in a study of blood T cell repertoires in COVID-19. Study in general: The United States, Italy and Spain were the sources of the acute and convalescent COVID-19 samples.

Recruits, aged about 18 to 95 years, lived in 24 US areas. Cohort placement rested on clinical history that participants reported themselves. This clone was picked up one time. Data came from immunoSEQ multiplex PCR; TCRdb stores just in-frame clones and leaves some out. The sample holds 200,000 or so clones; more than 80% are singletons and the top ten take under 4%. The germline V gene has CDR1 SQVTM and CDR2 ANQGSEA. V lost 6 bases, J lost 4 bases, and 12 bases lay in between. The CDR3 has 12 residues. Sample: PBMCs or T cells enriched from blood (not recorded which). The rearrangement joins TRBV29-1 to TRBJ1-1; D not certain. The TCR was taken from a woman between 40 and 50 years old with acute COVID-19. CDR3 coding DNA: TGCAGCGTCATAGAGGTAGGCACTGAAGCTTTCTTT. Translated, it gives CSVIEVGTEAFF.